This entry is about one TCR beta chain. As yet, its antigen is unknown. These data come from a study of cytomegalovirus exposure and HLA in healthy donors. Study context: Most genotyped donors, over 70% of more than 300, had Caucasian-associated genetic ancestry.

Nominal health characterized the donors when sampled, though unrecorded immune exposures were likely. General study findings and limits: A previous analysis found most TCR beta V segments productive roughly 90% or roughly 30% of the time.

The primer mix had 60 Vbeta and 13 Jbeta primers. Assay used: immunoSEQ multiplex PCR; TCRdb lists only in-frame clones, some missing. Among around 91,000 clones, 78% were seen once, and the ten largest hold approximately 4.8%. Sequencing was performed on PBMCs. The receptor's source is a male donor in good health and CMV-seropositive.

The CDR3 spells CASSVEREETQYF. CDR3 DNA: TGTGCCAGCTCAGTAGAAAGGGAGGAGACCCAGTACTTC. The chain combines TRBV28 with TRBJ2-5; TRBD2 might be the D (5 bases). The germline CDR1 and CDR2 sequences are MDHEN and SYDVKM. The CDR3 has 13 residues. The ends were cut back, 8 bases at V and 5 bases at J, with 15 bases in the middle.